The 12 T cell receptor beta chains given below trace back to one sample, sequenced in a study of a mutant IDH1 vaccine in newly diagnosed glioma. Time point given: week 35, safety follow-up. Every vaccination contained 300 ug of the mutant IDH1 20-mer peptide and was paired with topical imiquimod. For these receptors, no antigen is known. Produced via immunoSEQ multiplex PCR; TCRdb's table is partial and in-frame only. This sample has 60,000 or so clones, with around 80% found just once. Material: PBMCs, obtained from a glioma patient whose treatment included an IDH1 peptide vaccine. These receptors all stem from a man aged 30 to 45 with glioma.

The V and J genes are TRBV9 and TRBJ1-4, with 12 positions matching TRBD1. In germline, CDR1 is SGDLS, CDR2 YYNGEE. The CDR3 sequence is 15 residues long. The trim removed 3 bases at V and 6 bases at J, leaving 3 bases unmatched. The CDR3 bases are TGTGCCAGCAGCGACGGGACAGGGGGCTATGAAAAACTGTTTTTT. This encodes CASSDGTGGYEKLFF. The entire variable domain, with the rest obtained from reference TRBV9 and TRBJ1-4, is as follows: DSGVTQTPKHLITATGQRVTLRCSPRSGDLSVYWYQQSLDQGLQFLIQYYNGEERAKGNILERFSAQQFPDLHSELNLSSLELGDSALYFCASSDGTGGYEKLFFGSGTQLSVL.

The J gene is TRBJ1-1, the V gene TRBV14; unclear D gene. The germline CDR1 and CDR2 sequences are SGHDN and FVKESK. The CDR3 covers 14 residues. V was cut by 1 base and J by 4 bases, with 10 bases left in between. CDR3 loop: CASSQVPGSTEAFF. The CDR3 bases are TGTGCCAGCAGCCAAGTGCCGGGCAGCACTGAAGCTTTCTTT.

The CDR3 loop is CASSLELQGPTDTQYF. The CDR3 DNA reads TGTGCCAGCTCACTAGAGCTGCAGGGACCGACAGATACGCAGTATTTT. The chain couples TRBV18 to TRBJ2-3; D may correspond to TRBD1 or TRBD2 (5 bases each). CDR1 and CDR2 (germline): KGHSH, LQKENI. The CDR3 runs 16 residues. Trimming took off 4 bases at V and 3 bases at J, with 17 bases between the two ends.

CDR3 coding DNA: TGCGCCAGCAGCTTGTCTGGGGCCAACGTCCTGACTTTC. Its protein is CASSLSGANVLTF. The chain employs TRBV5-1 and TRBJ2-6; D is unresolved. Trimming took 1 base from V and 1 from J, leaving 0 bases between them. This CDR3 spans 13 amino acids. Germline assignment: CDR1 SGHRS and CDR2 YFSETQ.

The chain has TRBV13 and TRBJ2-1; tentative D call: TRBD2 (7 bases). Germline CDR1 is PRHDT and CDR2 is FYEKMQ (reference sequence). This CDR3 region has 15 residues. V lost 0 bases and J lost 5, with 11 bases in between. This CDR3 is CASSLGGGANNEQFF. In DNA form, the CDR3 reads TGTGCCAGCAGCTTAGGTGGGGGGGCCAACAATGAGCAGTTCTTC.

This clone has more than one count but fewer than ten. The chain has TRBV28 and TRBJ1-5; D gene unclear. Trimming cost V 10 bases and J 8 bases, with 18 bases left between them. Germline CDR1 MDHEN, CDR2 SYDVKM. The CDR3 consists of 13 residues. The CDR3: CATGWSASKPQHF. CDR3 nucleotides: TGTGCCACGGGTTGGAGTGCCTCAAAGCCCCAGCATTTT.

The rearrangement joins TRBV5-6 to TRBJ1-1, with TRBD1 matching 7 bases. The V segment lost 5 bases and the J segment 8 bases; nucleotides outside the gene matches: 6. CDR1 SGHDT and CDR2 YYEEEE come from the germline V gene. The CDR3 sequence is 12 residues long. DNA for the CDR3: TGTGCCAGCAGGACAGGGTTTGCCGAAGCTTTCTTT. It yields the protein CASRTGFAEAFF.

The chain combines TRBV28 with TRBJ2-7; TRBD1 agrees at 8 bases. CDR3 size: 15 residues. With V trimmed by 10 bases and J by 5 bases, 16 bases remained unmatched. In germline, CDR1 is MDHEN, CDR2 SYDVKM. CDR3 amino acids: CATWGEGDRGHEQYF. The CDR3 DNA reads as TGTGCCACCTGGGGTGAGGGAGACAGGGGCCACGAGCAGTACTTC.

V gene TRBV9 combines with J gene TRBJ2-5; the D is unclear. Near its end, the DNA agrees better with TRBJ2-7, so the J call may be wrong. This CDR3 has 13 residues. Germline V gene lookup returns CDR1 SGDLS and CDR2 YYNGEE. CDR3 coding DNA: TGTGCCAGCAGCGTATTTTGGAAGGACGAGCAGTACTTC. Translating it yields CASSVFWKDEQYF.

The J gene is TRBJ2-2, the V gene TRBV7-9, with D possibly being TRBD1 (6 bases). Trimming left V 0 bases short and J 4 bases short, with 12 bases between. The germline gives CDR1 SEHNR, CDR2 FQNEAQ (reference sequence). The CDR3 length is 16 residues. CDR3 loop: CASSLAQGVVTGELFF. The CDR3, as DNA: TGTGCCAGCAGCTTAGCACAGGGCGTTGTCACCGGGGAGCTGTTTTTT.

This clone has a handful of counts. V and J are TRBV7-9 and TRBJ1-1, with D hard to call. Trimming removed 5 bases from V and 0 bases from J, with 13 bases in between. Germline lookup yields CDR1 SEHNR and CDR2 FQNEAQ (reference sequence). The length of the CDR3 is 15 residues. The chain's CDR3 is CASSTFSPLNTEAFF. As DNA, the CDR3 is TGTGCCAGCAGCACCTTCTCACCCTTGAACACTGAAGCTTTCTTT.

CDR3 sequence (DNA): TGTGCCAGCAGCGTAGGGACAACATACGAGCAGTACTTC. This codes for CASSVGTTYEQYF. This sequence joins TRBV9 and TRBJ2-7; tentatively, D is TRBD1 (5 bases). Germline loops: CDR1 SGDLS, CDR2 YYNGEE. Trimming shortened V by 0 bases and J by 4 bases, and 8 bases separated the two germline ends. The CDR3 contains 13 residues.